In its sample, the clone carrying this T cell receptor (beta chain) was seen many times. The data originate from a study of T cells in Graves' hyperthyroidism and ophthalmopathy. Using RNA transcripts as the source, TCR beta CDR3 regions were amplified. The TCR CDR3 first-round RT-PCR relied on the HTBI primer set. TCRdb recomputed calls from the multiplex PCR reads with MiXCR, one row per CDR3 protein. Found here are 550,000 to 600,000 distinct CDR3 sequences, 11% to 15% of them singletons; the top ten hold roughly 7.1%. The CDR3 covers 14 residues. Germline V gene sequence: CDR1 SNHLY, CDR2 FYNNEI. V lost 2 bases, J lost 5 bases, and 12 bases lay in between. Exclusion criteria comprised uncontrolled infection, other autoimmune disease, pregnancy or lactation.

Sequencing was done on a sample of blood. This TCR derives from a woman younger than 35 with Graves' ophthalmopathy. V and J are TRBV2 and TRBJ1-1; the D is unclear. CDR3 sequence (DNA): TGTGCCAGCAGTGAACGCGTGGTTCAGACTGAAGCTTTCTTT. Translating gives CASSERVVQTEAFF.